This record covers a single TCR beta chain. Its antigen remains unidentified. This entry belongs to a study of shared clonotypes between healthy human individuals. Study at large: Per donor, CD8 memory used one plate, CD8 naive used two, CD4 memory used three and CD4 naive used three. Regarding the study as a whole: A small donor pool kept down the genetic and exposure-history diversity that was represented.

Profiled with immunoSEQ multiplex PCR; TCRdb holds only in-frame clones, not every one. The repertoire consists of 2 million to 2.5 million clones, with 85% to 95% occurring once and the leading ten covering 0.1% to 0.15%. A split of CD4+ cells into CD45RA+ naive and CD45RA-negative memory subsets was performed. Germline CDR1 is SEHNR and CDR2 is FQNEAQ (reference sequence). The CDR3 is made up of 15 amino acids. V was clipped by 5 bases and J by 3 bases, with 17 bases between them. The origin of this receptor is a man aged 18-30 years in good health. This sequence joins TRBV7-9 and TRBJ2-7, with D possibly called TRBD1 or TRBD2 (5 bases each). What was sequenced was naive CD4+ T cells sorted from blood. This sample's subset: CD45RA+ positively selected. The CDR3 loop reads CASSHTGLLGYEQYF. In DNA, the CDR3 is TGTGCCAGCAGCCATACGGGGCTCCTAGGCTACGAGCAGTACTTC.